Listed below are T cell receptor beta chains from one sample, sequenced in a study of cytomegalovirus exposure and HLA in healthy donors. Some clones are missing from TCRdb's copy, which holds only in-frame ones; the method was immunoSEQ multiplex PCR. The data contain roughly 200,000 clones, roughly 74% of them singletons. Specimen: PBMCs. These receptor sequences come from a female donor in good health and CMV-seronegative. Both conserved end residues are part of each CDR3.

>TRBV5-1
CASSLRPAGPGEAFF
>TRBV4-3
CASSQAPVGAGQETQYF
>TRBV9
CASSPQFIPGNTIYF
>TRBV5-4
CASSPTSGSSDTQYF
>TRBV7-9
CASSSRQGNEQYF
>TRBV27
CASSPGTGGTGELFF
>TRBV11-2
CASSYSGNSYEQYF
>TRBV28
CASSSATNEKLFF
>TRBV7-3
CASSLAGGTTGELFF
>TRBV7-2
CASSSDRPYGYTF
>TRBV7-2
CASSPEGASSYNEQFF
>TRBV5-5
CASSSLPYGFYGYTF
>TRBV7-8
CASSQLASSEQYF
>TRBV25-1
CASSGWEEGNTEAFF
>TRBV6-1
CASSESGTGTYEQYF
>TRBV9
CASSGRTGGGTEAFF
>TRBV4-2
CASSLKRASGRWGNNEQFF
>TRBV9
CASSVVGGETDTQYF
>TRBV6-1
CASSVMPRDRKSLNYGYTF
>TRBV14
CASSRSGDSLYEQYF
>TRBV28
CASSLGGGYEQYF
>TRBV7-9
CASSIGLAVYEQYF
>TRBV5-1
CASSVGGTYNEQFF
>TRBV10-3
CAISSDSGYTF
>TRBV7-2
CASSLTQNTQYF
>TRBV7-6
CANTIGVSRMNTEAFF
>TRBV19
CASSIGLATYEQYF
>TRBV15
CAPPGEQGYEQYF
>TRBV7-6
CASSPYEREVGGELFF
>TRBV2
CASSFRDNEQFF
>TRBV4-1
CASSQAEPSLTDTQYF
>TRBV5-1
CASSLLASGNYEQYF
>TRBV7-7
CASSPTLAGGNEQFF
>TRBV7-3
CASSLGLAGHEQFF
>TRBV2
CASSEYSASGGQETQYF
>TRBV2
CASSERDEKLFF
>TRBV2
CASRTGWTYNEQFF
>TRBV11-2
CASSLVLTRTILNEQFF
>TRBV5-6
CASSTGPSYGYTF
>TRBV28
CASSLAGGSNSNGYTF
>TRBV11-2
CASSYGTAGWGEQYF
>TRBV9
CASSGAFTDTQYF
>TRBV9
CASSLQGMNTEAFF
>TRBV19
CASSILAVSYNEQFF
>TRBV28
CASRKYRVPYSNQPQHF
>TRBV7-9
CASSLARTGINQPQHF